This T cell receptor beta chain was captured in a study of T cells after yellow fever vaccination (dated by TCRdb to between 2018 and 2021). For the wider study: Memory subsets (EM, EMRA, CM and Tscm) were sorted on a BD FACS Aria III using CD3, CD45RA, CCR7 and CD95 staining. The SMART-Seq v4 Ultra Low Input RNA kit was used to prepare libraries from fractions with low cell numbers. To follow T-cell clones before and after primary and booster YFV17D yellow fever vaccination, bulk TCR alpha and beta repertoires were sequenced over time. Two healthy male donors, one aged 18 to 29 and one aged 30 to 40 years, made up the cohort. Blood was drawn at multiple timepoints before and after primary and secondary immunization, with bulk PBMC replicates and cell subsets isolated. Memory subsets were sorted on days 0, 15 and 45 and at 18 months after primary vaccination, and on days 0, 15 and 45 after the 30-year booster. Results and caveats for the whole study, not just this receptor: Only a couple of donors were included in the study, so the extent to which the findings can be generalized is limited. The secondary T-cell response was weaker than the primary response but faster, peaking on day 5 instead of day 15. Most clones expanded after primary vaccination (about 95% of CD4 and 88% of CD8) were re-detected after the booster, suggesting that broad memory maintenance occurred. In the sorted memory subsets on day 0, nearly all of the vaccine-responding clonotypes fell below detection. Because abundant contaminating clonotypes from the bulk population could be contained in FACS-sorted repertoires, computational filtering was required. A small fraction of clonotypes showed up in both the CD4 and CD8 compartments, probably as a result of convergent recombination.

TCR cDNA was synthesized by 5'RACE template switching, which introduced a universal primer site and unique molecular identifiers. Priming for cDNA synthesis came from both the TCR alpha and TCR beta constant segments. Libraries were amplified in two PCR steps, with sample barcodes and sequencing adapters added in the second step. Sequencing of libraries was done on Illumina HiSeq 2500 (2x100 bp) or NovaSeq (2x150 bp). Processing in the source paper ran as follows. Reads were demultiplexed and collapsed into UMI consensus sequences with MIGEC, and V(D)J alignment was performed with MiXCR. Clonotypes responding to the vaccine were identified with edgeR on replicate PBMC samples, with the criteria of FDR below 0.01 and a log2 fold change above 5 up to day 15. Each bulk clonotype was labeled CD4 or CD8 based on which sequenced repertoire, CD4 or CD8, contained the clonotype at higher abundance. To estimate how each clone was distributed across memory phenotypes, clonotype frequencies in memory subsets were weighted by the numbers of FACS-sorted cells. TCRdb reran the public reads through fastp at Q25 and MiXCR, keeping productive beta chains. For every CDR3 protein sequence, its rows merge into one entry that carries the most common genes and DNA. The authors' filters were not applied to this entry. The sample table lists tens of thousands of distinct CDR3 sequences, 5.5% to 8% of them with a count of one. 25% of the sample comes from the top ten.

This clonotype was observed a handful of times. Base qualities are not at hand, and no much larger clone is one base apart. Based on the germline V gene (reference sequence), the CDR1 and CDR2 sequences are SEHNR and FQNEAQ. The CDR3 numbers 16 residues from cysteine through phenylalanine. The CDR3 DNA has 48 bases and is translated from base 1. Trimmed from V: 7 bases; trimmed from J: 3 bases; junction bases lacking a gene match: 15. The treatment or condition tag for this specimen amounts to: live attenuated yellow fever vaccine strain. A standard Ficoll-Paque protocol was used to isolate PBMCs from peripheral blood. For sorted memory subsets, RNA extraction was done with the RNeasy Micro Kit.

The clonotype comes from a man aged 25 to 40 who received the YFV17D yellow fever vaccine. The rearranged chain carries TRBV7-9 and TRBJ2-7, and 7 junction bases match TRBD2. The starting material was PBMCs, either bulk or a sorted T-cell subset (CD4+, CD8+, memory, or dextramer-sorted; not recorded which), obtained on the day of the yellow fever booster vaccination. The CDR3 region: CASIKSGGGLVYEQYF. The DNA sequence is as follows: TGTGCCAGCATCAAATCGGGGGGAGGTTTAGTCTACGAGCAGTACTTC.